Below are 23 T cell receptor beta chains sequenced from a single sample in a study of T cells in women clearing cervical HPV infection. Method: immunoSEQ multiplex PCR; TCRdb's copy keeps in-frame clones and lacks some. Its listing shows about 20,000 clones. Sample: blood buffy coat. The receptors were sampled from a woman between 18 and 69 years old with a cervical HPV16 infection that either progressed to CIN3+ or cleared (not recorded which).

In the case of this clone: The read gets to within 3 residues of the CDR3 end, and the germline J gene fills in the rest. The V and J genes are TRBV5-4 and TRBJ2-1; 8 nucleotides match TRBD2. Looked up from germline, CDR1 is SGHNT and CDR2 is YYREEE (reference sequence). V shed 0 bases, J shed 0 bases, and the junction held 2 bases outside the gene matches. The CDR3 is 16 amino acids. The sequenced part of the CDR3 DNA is TGTGCCAGCAGCTTGGAGGCGGGGGGCTCCTACAATGAG. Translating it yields CASSLEAGGSYNE. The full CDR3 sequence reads CASSLEAGGSYNEQFF.

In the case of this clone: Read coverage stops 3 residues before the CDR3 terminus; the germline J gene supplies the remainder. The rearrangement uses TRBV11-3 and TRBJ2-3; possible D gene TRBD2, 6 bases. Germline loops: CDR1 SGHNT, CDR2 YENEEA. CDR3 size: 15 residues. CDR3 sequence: CASSPGVAVKETQYF. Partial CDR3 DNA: TGTGCCAGCAGCCCCGGTGTAGCGGTCAAAGAGACG.

The covered CDR3 bases are TGTGCCAGCAGCTTAGCGGGGACAGAAAATGAAAAG. It translates to CASSLAGTENEK. The CDR3 reads in full as CASSLAGTENEKLFF. The V call is TRBV7-9, the J call TRBJ2-2; TRBD1 matches 7 bases. Read sequence stops 3 residues before the CDR3 end, and the germline J gene provides the missing end. CDR1 is SEHNR and CDR2 is FQNEAQ in the germline V gene (reference sequence). The CDR3 has 15 residues.

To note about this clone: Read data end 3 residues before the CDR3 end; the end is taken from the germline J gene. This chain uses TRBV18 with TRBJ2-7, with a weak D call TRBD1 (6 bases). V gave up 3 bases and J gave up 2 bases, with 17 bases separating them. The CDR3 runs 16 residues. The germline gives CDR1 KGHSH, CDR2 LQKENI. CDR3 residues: CASSPLITGQTYEQYF. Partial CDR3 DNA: TGTGCCAGCTCACCTCTGATAACGGGACAAACCTACGAG.

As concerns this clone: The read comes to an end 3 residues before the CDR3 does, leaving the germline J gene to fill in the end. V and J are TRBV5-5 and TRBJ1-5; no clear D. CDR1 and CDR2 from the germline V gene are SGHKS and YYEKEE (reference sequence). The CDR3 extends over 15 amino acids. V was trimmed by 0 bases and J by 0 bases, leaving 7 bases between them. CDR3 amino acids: CASSLEQFSNQPQHF. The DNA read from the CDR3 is TGTGCCAGCAGCTTGGAACAGTTTAGCAATCAGCCC.

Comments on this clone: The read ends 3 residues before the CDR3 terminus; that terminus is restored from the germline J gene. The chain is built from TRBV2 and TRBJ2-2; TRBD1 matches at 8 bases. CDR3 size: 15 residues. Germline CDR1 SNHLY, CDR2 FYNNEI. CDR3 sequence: CASSPLDREKEKLFF. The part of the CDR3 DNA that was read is TGTGCCAGCAGCCCGCTGGACAGGGAGAAGGAAAAG.

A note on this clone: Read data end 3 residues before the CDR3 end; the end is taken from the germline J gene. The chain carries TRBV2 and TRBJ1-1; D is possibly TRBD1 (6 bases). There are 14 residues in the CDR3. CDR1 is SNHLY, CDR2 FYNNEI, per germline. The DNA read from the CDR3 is TGTGCCAGCAGGAGACAGGTGACACAAGAGACA. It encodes CASRRQVTQET. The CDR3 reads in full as CASRRQVTQETAFF.

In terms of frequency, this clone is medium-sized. The CDR3 sequence is CASSPSRRDRGKTQYF. The sequenced part of the CDR3 DNA is TGTGCCAGCTCACCAAGTCGAAGGGACAGGGGGAAGACC. The V call is TRBV18, the J call TRBJ2-5; 11 positions match TRBD1. The CDR3 extends 3 residues past the end of the read, so its final part is completed from the germline J gene. Germline values: CDR1 KGHSH, CDR2 LQKENI. The CDR3 consists of 16 residues. V gave up 2 bases and J gave up 6 bases; unmatched junction bases: 8. Full variable domain (rest looked up from reference TRBV18 and TRBJ2-5): NAGVMQNPRHLVRRRGQEARLRCSPMKGHSHVYWYRQLPEEGLKFMVYLQKENIIDESGMPKERFSAEFPKEGPSILRIQQVVRGDSAAYFCASSPSRRDRGKTQYFGPGTRLLVL.

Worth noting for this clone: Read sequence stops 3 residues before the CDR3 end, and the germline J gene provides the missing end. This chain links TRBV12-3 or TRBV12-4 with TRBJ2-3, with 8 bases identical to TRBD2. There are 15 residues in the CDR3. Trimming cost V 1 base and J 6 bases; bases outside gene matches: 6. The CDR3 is CASSLVAGGSDTQYF. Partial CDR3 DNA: TGTGCCAGCAGTTTAGTGGCGGGGGGTTCGGATACG.

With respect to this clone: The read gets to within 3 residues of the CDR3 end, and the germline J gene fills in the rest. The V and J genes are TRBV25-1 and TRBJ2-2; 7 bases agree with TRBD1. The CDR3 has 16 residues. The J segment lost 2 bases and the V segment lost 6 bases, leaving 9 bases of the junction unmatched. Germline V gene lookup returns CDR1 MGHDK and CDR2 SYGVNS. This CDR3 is CASRETGLINTGELFF. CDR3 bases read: TGTGCCAGCAGGGAGACAGGGCTTATTAACACCGGGGAG.

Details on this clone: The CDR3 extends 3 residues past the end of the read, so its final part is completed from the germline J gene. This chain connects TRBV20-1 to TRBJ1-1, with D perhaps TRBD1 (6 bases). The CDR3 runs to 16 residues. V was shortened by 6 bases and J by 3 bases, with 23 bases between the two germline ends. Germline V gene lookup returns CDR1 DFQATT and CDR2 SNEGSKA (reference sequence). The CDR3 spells CSAKGRHTGLDTEAFF. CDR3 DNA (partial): TGCAGTGCCAAGGGCCGCCACACAGGGCTAGACACTGAA.

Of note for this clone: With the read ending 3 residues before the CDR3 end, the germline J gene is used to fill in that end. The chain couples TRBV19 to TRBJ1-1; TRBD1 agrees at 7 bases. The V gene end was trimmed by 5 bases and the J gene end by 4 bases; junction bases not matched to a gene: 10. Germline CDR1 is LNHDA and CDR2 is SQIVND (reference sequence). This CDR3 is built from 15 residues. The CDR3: CASSLRDSSVTEAFF. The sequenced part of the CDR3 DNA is TGTGCCAGTAGTCTCCGGGACAGTTCGGTCACTGAA.

CDR3 bases read: TGCAGCGCTCGGGACAGGGGGCATTGGGAGACC. Its translation is CSARDRGHWET. The CDR3 as a whole reads CSARDRGHWETQYF. The gene calls are TRBV29-1 and TRBJ2-5, with TRBD1 matching over 12 bases. The CDR3 end lies 3 residues beyond the end of the read and is filled in from the germline J gene. The CDR3 contains 14 residues. Germline lookup yields CDR1 SQVTM and CDR2 ANQGSEA. V lost 7 bases to trimming and J lost 5 bases; unmatched junction nucleotides: 8.

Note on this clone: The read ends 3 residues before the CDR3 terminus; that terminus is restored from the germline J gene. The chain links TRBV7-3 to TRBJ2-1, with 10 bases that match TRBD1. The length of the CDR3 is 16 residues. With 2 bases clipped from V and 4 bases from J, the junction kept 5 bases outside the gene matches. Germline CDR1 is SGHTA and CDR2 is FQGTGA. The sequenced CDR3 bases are TGTGCCAGCAGCTTATCGAGGACAGGGGGTTACAATGAG. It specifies CASSLSRTGGYNE. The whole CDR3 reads CASSLSRTGGYNEQFF.

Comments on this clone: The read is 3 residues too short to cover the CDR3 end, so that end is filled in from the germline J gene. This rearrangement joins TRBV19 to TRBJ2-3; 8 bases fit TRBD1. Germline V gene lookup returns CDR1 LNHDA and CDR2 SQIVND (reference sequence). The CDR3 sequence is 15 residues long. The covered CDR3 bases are TGTGCCAGTAGTATCAACTACAGGGGGTCGGAGACG. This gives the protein CASSINYRGSET. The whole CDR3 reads CASSINYRGSETQYF.

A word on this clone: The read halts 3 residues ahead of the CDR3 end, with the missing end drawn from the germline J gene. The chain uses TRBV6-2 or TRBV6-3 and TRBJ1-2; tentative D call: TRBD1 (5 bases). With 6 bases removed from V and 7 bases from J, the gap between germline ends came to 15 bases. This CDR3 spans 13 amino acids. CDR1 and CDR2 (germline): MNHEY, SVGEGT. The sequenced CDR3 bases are TGTGCCAGCAGGGCGGGGGATCTCAGTGGC. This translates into CASRAGDLSG. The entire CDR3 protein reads CASRAGDLSGYTF.

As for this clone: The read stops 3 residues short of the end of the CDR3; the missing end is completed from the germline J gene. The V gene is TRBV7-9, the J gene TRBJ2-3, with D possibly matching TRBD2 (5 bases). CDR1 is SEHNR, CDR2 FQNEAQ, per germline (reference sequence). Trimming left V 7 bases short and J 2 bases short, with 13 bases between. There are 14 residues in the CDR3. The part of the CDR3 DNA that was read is TGTGCCAGCATGGCGCACGGACTCACAGATACG. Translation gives CASMAHGLTDT. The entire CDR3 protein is CASMAHGLTDTQYF.

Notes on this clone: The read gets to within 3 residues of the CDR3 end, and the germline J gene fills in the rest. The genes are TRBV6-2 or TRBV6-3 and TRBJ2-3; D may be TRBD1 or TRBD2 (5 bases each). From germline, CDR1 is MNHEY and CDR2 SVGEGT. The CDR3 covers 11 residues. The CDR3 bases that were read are TGTGCCAGCAGTTTAGGGGAGACG. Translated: CASSLGET. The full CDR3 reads CASSLGETQYF.

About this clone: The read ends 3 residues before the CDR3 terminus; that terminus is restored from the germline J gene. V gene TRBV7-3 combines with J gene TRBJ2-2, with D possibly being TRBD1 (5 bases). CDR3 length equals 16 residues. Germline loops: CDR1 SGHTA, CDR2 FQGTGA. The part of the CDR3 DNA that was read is TGTGCCAGCAGCCCACGACAGTTGTCTGGGGCCAACGTG. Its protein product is CASSPRQLSGANV. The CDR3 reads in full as CASSPRQLSGANVLFF.

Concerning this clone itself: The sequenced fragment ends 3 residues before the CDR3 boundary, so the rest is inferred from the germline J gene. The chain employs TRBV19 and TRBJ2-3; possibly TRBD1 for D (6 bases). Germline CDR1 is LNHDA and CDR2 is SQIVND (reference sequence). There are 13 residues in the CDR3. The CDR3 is CASSRIRGETQYF. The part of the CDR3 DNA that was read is TGTGCCAGTAGTAGGATCAGGGGAGAGACG.

Incomplete CDR3 DNA: TGCAGTGCACAGAGGGGAGCAGGTAATGAG. Translated: CSAQRGAGNE. The full CDR3 sequence reads CSAQRGAGNEQFF. The chain employs TRBV20-1 and TRBJ2-1; D may be TRBD1 or TRBD2 (5 bases each). Sequencing ends 3 residues short of the CDR3 end; the germline J gene provides the rest. V was clipped by 6 bases and J by 7 bases, with 16 bases between them. CDR3 length: 13 residues. The V gene's germline CDR1 is DFQATT and CDR2 SNEGSKA (reference sequence).

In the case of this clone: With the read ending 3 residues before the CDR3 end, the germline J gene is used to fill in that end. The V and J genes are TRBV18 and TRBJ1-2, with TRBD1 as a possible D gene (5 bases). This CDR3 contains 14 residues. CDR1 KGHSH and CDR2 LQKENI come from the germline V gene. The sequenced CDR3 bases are TGTGCCAGCTCACCGGGACTGGCGGCAGATACC. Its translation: CASSPGLAADT. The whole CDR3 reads CASSPGLAADTYTF.

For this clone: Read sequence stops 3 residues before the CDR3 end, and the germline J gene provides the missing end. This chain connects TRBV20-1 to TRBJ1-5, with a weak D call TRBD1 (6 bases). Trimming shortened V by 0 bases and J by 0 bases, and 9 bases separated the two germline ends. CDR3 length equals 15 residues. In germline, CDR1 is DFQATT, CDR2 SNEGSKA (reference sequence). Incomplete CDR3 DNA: TGCAGTGCTAGAGACGGGGGGCATAGCAATCAGCCC. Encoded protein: CSARDGGHSNQP. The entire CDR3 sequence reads CSARDGGHSNQPQHF.